These 20 T cell receptor beta chains were sequenced from one sample in a study of T cells after yellow fever vaccination (dated by TCRdb to between 2018 and 2021). Library preparation was by 5' RACE. Sequencer: Illumina HiSeq 2500. The public reads were reanalyzed by TCRdb: fastp trimming at Q25, MiXCR alignment, in-frame beta chains only. CDR3 protein sequences are deduplicated, and each keeps its most common genes and DNA. The sample data list a few hundred thousand distinct CDR3 sequences, and less than 9% of these were observed just once. Roughly 0.9% of the sample comes from the top ten. The intended sense of this specimen's treatment or condition label: live attenuated yellow fever vaccine strain. Sequencing was performed on CD4+ T cells sorted from PBMCs, taken 15 days after the yellow fever booster vaccination. These receptors all come from a man aged 30 to 39 who received the YFV17D yellow fever vaccine.

This clonotype was detected only a few times. The chain combines TRBV5-1 with TRBJ2-2; TRBD2 matches 7 bases. The V segment lost 6 bases and the J segment 3 bases; nucleotides outside the gene matches: 11. The CDR3 is 16 amino acids. Looked up from germline, CDR1 is SGHRS and CDR2 is YFSETQ. The CDR3 reads CASTLSAGRDTGELFF. CDR3 sequence (DNA): TGCGCCAGCACCCTGAGTGCAGGGAGGGACACCGGGGAGCTGTTTTTT.

This clonotype was counted between two and nine times. J is TRBJ2-7 and V is TRBV7-8; D remains ambiguous. The V gene lost 5 bases and the J gene lost 3 bases, with 20 bases spanning the gap. Germline CDR1 reads SGHVS; CDR2 reads FQNEAQ. This CDR3 is 16 amino acids long. The CDR3 is CASSRRVSNTLYEQYF. The CDR3 DNA is TGTGCCAGCAGCCGACGGGTGAGCAATACCCTCTACGAGCAGTACTTC.

This clonotype has a count of ten or more. The chain carries TRBV3-1 and TRBJ2-3, with 7 bases identical to TRBD2. CDR3 length equals 15 residues. The trim removed 2 bases at V and 2 bases at J, leaving 4 bases unmatched. CDR1 is LGHDT, CDR2 YNNKEL, per germline (reference sequence). For the CDR3, the DNA is TGTGCCAGCAGCCAAACTAGCGACTACACAGATACGCAGTATTTT. Protein product: CASSQTSDYTDTQYF.

This chain joins TRBV5-1 and TRBJ2-5; 12 bases are shared with TRBD2. Germline CDR1 reads SGHRS; CDR2 reads YFSETQ. The CDR3 spans 16 residues. V shed 3 bases and J 1 base; nucleotides not matched to a gene: 4. The DNA for the CDR3 is TGCGCCAGCAGCTCCGGACTAGCGGGGCTCCAAGAGACCCAGTACTTC. It codes for CASSSGLAGLQETQYF.

V usage is TRBV20-1 and J usage is TRBJ2-7; D is ambiguous. Looked up from germline, CDR1 is DFQATT and CDR2 is SNEGSKA (reference sequence). The CDR3 runs to 17 residues. This CDR3 reads CSDTRTQTKGKTYEQYF. The CDR3 nucleotides read TGCTCAGATACGAGGACGCAAACGAAAGGGAAAACCTACGAGCAGTACTTC.

This clonotype appeared many times. The chain is built from TRBV29-1 and TRBJ1-5; 7 bases are shared with TRBD1. Unmatched junction bases numbered 5, after V lost 6 bases and J lost 3 bases. The germline V gene has CDR1 SQVTM and CDR2 ANQGSEA. CDR3 length equals 13 residues. The CDR3 loop is CSVKQGSNQPQHF. The CDR3 nucleotides are TGCAGCGTCAAACAGGGGTCCAATCAGCCCCAGCATTTT.

The table lists this clonotype with many counts. V and J are TRBV27 and TRBJ1-5, with TRBD1 as a possible D gene (5 bases). The CDR3 is made up of 15 amino acids. Looked up from germline, CDR1 is MNHEY and CDR2 is SMNVEV (reference sequence). Trimming removed 3 bases from V and 2 bases from J, with 11 bases in between. The CDR3 loop is CASSFRGGGNQPQHF. CDR3 DNA: TGTGCCAGCAGTTTTCGGGGAGGGGGCAATCAGCCCCAGCATTTT.

The chain is built from TRBV6-2 or TRBV6-3 and TRBJ1-1, with D maybe TRBD1 (6 bases). CDR1 is MNHEY and CDR2 is SVGEGT in the germline V gene. This CDR3 is 16 amino acids long. Trimming pared 4 bases from V and 0 bases from J, leaving 15 bases between. CDR3 in amino acids: CASSLLTGPMNTEAFF. CDR3 DNA: TGTGCCAGCAGTTTACTGACAGGACCCATGAACACTGAAGCTTTCTTT.

J is TRBJ2-7 and V is TRBV20-1; a weak D match, TRBD1 (6 bases). The CDR3 runs to 15 residues. Germline V lookup: CDR1 DFQATT, CDR2 SNEGSKA (reference sequence). The V gene lost 3 bases and the J gene lost 4 bases, with 19 bases spanning the gap. In nucleotides, the CDR3 is TGCAGTGCTAGTCCCGTACAGGGAACTGGGTACGAGCAGTACTTC. Residues: CSASPVQGTGYEQYF.

The chain is built from TRBV3-1 and TRBJ2-7; TRBD1 aligns across 8 bases. Germline CDR1 is LGHDT and CDR2 is YNNKEL (reference sequence). V was pared by 0 bases and J by 6 bases, with 4 bases of the junction left unmatched. The CDR3 loop spans 14 amino acids. CDR3 in amino acids: CASSQEWTGSEQYF. As DNA, the CDR3 is TGTGCCAGCAGCCAAGAGTGGACAGGGTCCGAGCAGTACTTC.

V usage is TRBV20-1 and J usage is TRBJ2-7; 9 bases align to TRBD2. The CDR3 loop spans 13 amino acids. Germline V gene data show CDR1 as DFQATT and CDR2 as SNEGSKA (reference sequence). V was pared by 3 bases and J by 2 bases, with 2 bases of the junction left unmatched. DNA of the CDR3: TGCAGTGCTAGGGGACTAGCTACCTACGAGCAGTACTTC. It codes for CSARGLATYEQYF.

The rearrangement uses TRBV6-1 and TRBJ2-3; TRBD1 agrees at 8 bases. The ends lost 6 bases at V and 5 bases at J; junction bases unmatched: 10. The germline V gene encodes CDR1 MNHNS and CDR2 SASEGT. This CDR3 has 15 residues. CDR3 sequence: CASSFDRGGGDTQYF. In DNA form, the CDR3 reads TGTGCCAGCAGCTTCGACAGGGGTGGTGGAGATACGCAGTATTTT.

V gene TRBV19 combines with J gene TRBJ2-7; D is possibly TRBD2 (5 bases). The germline gives CDR1 LNHDA, CDR2 SQIVND (reference sequence). This CDR3 is built from 12 residues. The V and J ends lost 1 base and 6 bases respectively, with 7 bases between them. DNA for the CDR3: TGTGCCAGTAGTATAGTTGGAGGCGAGCAGTACTTC. Its protein is CASSIVGGEQYF. Using reference TRBV19 and TRBJ2-7 for the parts outside the CDR3, the full variable domain is DGGITQSPKYLFRKEGQNVTLSCEQNLNHDAMYWYRQDPGQGLRLIYYSQIVNDFQKGDIAEGYSVSREKKESFPLTVTSAQKNPTAFYLCASSIVGGEQYFGPGTRLTVT.

This clonotype was counted a few times. This chain connects TRBV7-8 to TRBJ2-1; D is undetermined. V dropped 5 bases and J dropped 10 bases, with 18 bases sitting between them. The germline V gene encodes CDR1 SGHVS and CDR2 FQNEAQ. CDR3 length: 14 amino acids. The CDR3 is CASSPRSSREEQFF. CDR3 in DNA: TGTGCCAGCAGCCCGCGTAGCTCCCGTGAGGAGCAGTTCTTC.

The chain has TRBV6-1 and TRBJ2-4, with 7 bases lining up with TRBD1. V lost 6 bases and J lost 1; bases outside the gene matches: 0. This CDR3 contains 13 residues. The V gene's germline CDR1 is MNHNS and CDR2 SASEGT. In DNA, the CDR3 is TGTGCCAGCAGACAGGGGGCCAAAAACATTCAGTACTTC. Residues: CASRQGAKNIQYF.

The rearrangement joins TRBV7-2 to TRBJ2-1; 7 bases are shared with TRBD2. The V segment lost 6 bases and the J segment 7 bases; nucleotides outside the gene matches: 6. The germline CDR1 and CDR2 sequences are SGHTA and FQGNSA. CDR3 length equals 13 residues. The CDR3 reads CASSFGAGNEQFF. CDR3 nucleotides: TGTGCCAGCAGTTTTGGAGCGGGGAATGAGCAGTTCTTC.

The chain has TRBV12-3 or TRBV12-4 and TRBJ2-5; D may be TRBD2 (5 bases). The CDR3 runs 15 residues. Trimming took 8 bases from V and 3 from J, leaving 19 bases between them. This chain's CDR3 is CASVRGGTEKETQYF. In nucleotides, the CDR3 is TGTGCCAGCGTGCGAGGAGGTACAGAAAAAGAGACCCAGTACTTC.

This clonotype has at least ten counts. The V gene is TRBV7-9, the J gene TRBJ2-3; 10 positions match TRBD2. Germline V lookup: CDR1 SEHNR, CDR2 FQNEAQ (reference sequence). The CDR3 is made up of 16 amino acids. J lost 4 bases, V lost 2 bases, and 6 bases had no gene match. The CDR3 DNA reads as TGTGCCAGCAGCTTATCGGCTAGCGGGAGATCAGATACGCAGTATTTT. Protein sequence: CASSLSASGRSDTQYF.

The chain recombines TRBV18 with TRBJ1-5; 8 bases map to TRBD1. The germline gives CDR1 KGHSH, CDR2 LQKENI. The CDR3 is 14 amino acids. V was pared by 2 bases and J by 5 bases, with 2 bases of the junction left unmatched. CDR3 sequence: CASSPNRGDQPQHF. The CDR3 region has the DNA TGTGCCAGCTCACCAAACAGGGGGGATCAGCCCCAGCATTTT.

The chain employs TRBV4-2 and TRBJ2-3, with D possibly matching TRBD2 (5 bases). Trimming removed 1 base from V and 6 bases from J, with 11 bases in between. The CDR3 consists of 14 residues. Germline CDR1 LGHNA, CDR2 YNFKEQ. For the CDR3, the DNA is TGTGCCAGCAGCCAAGGAGTGGGCGGGGATACGCAGTATTTT. It is translated as CASSQGVGGDTQYF.